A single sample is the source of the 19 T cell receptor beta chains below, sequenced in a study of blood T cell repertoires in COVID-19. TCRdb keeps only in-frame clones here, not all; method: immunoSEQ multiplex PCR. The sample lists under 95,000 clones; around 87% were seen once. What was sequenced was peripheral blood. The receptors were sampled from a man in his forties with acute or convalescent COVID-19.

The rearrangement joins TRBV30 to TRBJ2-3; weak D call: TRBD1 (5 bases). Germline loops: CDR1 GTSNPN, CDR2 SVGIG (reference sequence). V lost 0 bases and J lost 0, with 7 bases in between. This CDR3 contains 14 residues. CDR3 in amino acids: CAWSVQGSTDTQYF. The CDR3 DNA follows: TGTGCCTGGAGTGTGCAGGGCAGCACAGATACGCAGTATTTT.

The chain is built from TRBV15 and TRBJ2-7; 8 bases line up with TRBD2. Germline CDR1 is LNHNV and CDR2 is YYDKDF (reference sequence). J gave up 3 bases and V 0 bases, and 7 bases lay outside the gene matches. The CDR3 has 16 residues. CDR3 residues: CATSREDRAGGYEQYF. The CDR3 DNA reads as TGTGCCACCAGCAGAGAAGATCGCGCGGGAGGCTACGAGCAGTACTTC. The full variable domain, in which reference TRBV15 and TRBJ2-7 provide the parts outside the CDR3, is DAMVIQNPRYQVTQFGKPVTLSCSQTLNHNVMYWYQQKSSQAPKLLFHYYDKDFNNEADTPDNFQSRRPNTSFCFLDIRSPGLGDTAMYLCATSREDRAGGYEQYFGPGTRLTVT.

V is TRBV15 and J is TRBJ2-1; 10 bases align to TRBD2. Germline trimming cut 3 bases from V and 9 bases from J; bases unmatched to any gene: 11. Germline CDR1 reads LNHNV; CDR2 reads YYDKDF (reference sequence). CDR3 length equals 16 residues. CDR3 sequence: CATSSRLAGVGGEQFF. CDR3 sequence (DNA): TGTGCCACCAGCAGCCGCCTAGCGGGAGTTGGGGGTGAGCAGTTCTTC.

CDR3 sequence reads: CASSLSGGIYNSPLHF. CDR3 DNA sequence: TGTGCCAGCAGCTTATCGGGGGGCATCTATAATTCACCCCTCCACTTT. The rearrangement links TRBV5-8 to TRBJ1-6, with D perhaps TRBD1 (6 bases). CDR1 is SGHTS and CDR2 is YDEGEE in the germline V gene. V was clipped by 2 bases and J by 3 bases, with 12 bases between them. This CDR3 is 16 amino acids long.

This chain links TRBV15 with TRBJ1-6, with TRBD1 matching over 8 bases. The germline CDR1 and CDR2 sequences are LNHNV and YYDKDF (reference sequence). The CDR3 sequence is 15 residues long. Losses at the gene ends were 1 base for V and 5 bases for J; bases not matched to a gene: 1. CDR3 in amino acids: CATSRGQGNNSPLHF. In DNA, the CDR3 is TGTGCCACCAGCAGAGGACAGGGGAATAATTCACCCCTCCACTTT. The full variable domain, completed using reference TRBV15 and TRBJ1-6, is DAMVIQNPRYQVTQFGKPVTLSCSQTLNHNVMYWYQQKSSQAPKLLFHYYDKDFNNEADTPDNFQSRRPNTSFCFLDIRSPGLGDTAMYLCATSRGQGNNSPLHFGNGTRLTVT.

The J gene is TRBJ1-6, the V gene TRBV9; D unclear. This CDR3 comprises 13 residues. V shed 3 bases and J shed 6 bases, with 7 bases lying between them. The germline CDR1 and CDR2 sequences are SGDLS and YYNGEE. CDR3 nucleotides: TGTGCCAGCAGCGCCTCCCTTAATTCACCCCTCCACTTT. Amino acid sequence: CASSASLNSPLHF.

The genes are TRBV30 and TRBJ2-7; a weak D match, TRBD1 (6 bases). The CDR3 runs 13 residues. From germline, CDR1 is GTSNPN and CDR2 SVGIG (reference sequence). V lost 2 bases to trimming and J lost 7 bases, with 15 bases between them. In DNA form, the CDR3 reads TGTGCCTGGAGTCCATGGGGGCTGAGGGAGCAGTACTTC. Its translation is CAWSPWGLREQYF.

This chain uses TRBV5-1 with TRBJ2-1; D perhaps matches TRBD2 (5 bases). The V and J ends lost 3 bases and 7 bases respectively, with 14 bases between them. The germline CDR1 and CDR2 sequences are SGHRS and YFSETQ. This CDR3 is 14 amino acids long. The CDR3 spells CASSSEDFRNEQFF. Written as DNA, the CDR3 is TGCGCCAGCAGCTCGGAGGACTTCAGGAATGAGCAGTTCTTC. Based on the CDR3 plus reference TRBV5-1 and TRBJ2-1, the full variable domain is KAGVTQTPRYLIKTRGQQVTLSCSPISGHRSVSWYQQTPGQGLQFLFEYFSETQRNKGNFPGRFSGRQFSNSRSEMNVSTLELGDSALYLCASSSEDFRNEQFFGPGTRLTVL.

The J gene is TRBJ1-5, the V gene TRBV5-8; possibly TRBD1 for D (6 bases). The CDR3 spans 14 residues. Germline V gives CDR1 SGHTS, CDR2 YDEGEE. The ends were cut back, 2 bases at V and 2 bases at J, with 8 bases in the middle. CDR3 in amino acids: CASSFRGGNQPQHF. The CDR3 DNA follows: TGTGCCAGCAGCTTCAGGGGCGGCAATCAGCCCCAGCATTTT. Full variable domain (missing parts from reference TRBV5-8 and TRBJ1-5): EAGVTQSPTHLIKTRGQQATLRCSPISGHTSVYWYQQALGLGLQFLLWYDEGEERNRGNFPPRFSGRQFPNYSSELNVNALELEDSALYLCASSFRGGNQPQHFGDGTRLSIL.

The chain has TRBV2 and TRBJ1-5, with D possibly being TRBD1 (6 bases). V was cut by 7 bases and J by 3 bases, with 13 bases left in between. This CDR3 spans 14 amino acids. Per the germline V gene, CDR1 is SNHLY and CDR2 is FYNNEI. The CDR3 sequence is CASNLDSPNQPQHF. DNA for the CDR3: TGTGCCAGCAATTTGGACAGCCCCAATCAGCCCCAGCATTTT.

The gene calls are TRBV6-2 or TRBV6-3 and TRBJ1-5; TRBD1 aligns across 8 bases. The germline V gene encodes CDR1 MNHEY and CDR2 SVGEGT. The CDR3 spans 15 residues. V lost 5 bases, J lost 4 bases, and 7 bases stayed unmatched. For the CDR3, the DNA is TGTGCCAGCAGTCTCAACAGGGGGAAGAATCAGCCCCAGCATTTT. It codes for CASSLNRGKNQPQHF.

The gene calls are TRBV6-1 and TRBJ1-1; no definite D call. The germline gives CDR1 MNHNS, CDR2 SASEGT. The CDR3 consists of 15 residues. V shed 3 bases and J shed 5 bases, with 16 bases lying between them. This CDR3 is CASSENWVRGTEAFF. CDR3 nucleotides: TGTGCCAGCAGTGAGAATTGGGTTAGAGGGACTGAAGCTTTCTTT.

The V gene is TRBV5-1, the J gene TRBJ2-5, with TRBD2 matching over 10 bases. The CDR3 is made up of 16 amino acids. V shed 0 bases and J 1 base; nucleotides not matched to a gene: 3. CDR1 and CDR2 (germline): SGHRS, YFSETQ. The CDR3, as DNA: TGCGCCAGCAGCTTGGAGGCTAGCGGGGGCCAAGAGACCCAGTACTTC. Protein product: CASSLEASGGQETQYF.

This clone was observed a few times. CDR3 DNA sequence: TGCGCCAGCTCGCGACTAGCGGACACCGGGGAGCTGTTTTTT. Encoded protein: CASSRLADTGELFF. This chain joins TRBV5-1 and TRBJ2-2; 9 bases agree with TRBD2. The CDR3 consists of 14 residues. Germline CDR1 is SGHRS and CDR2 is YFSETQ. The trim removed 7 bases at V and 3 bases at J, leaving 4 bases unmatched. Filled out from reference TRBV5-1 and TRBJ2-2, the complete variable domain reads KAGVTQTPRYLIKTRGQQVTLSCSPISGHRSVSWYQQTPGQGLQFLFEYFSETQRNKGNFPGRFSGRQFSNSRSEMNVSTLELGDSALYLCASSRLADTGELFFGEGSRLTVL.

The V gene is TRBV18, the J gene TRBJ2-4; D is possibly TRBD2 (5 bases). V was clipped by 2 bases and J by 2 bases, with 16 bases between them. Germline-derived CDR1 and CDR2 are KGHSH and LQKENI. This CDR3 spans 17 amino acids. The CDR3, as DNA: TGTGCCAGCTCACCATTTCGGGGTAGTTTTCCCAAAAACATTCAGTACTTC. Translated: CASSPFRGSFPKNIQYF.

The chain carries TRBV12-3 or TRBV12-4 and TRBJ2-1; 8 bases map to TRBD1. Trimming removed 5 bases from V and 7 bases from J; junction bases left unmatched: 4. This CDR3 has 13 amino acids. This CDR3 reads CASSLRTGNEQFF. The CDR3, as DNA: TGTGCCAGCAGTCTAAGGACAGGGAATGAGCAGTTCTTC.

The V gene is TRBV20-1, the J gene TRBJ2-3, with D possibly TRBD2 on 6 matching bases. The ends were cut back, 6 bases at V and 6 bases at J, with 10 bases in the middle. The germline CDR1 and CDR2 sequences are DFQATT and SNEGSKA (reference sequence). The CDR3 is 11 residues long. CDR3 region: CSALSGDTQYF. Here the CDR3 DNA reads TGCAGTGCCCTAAGCGGGGATACGCAGTATTTT.

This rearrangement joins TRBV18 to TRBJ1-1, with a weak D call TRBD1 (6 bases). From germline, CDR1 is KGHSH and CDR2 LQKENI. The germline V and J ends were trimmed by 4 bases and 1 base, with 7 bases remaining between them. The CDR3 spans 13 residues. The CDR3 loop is CASSLDRNTEAFF. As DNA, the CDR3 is TGTGCCAGCTCACTGGACAGGAACACTGAAGCTTTCTTT.

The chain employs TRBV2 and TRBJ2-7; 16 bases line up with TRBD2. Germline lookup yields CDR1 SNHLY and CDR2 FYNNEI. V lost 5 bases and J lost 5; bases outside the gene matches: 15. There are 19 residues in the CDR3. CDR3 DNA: TGTGCCAGCAGTTCCCCGGGACTAGCGGGAGGGAGAATAAAACACGAGCAGTACTTC. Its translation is CASSSPGLAGGRIKHEQYF.